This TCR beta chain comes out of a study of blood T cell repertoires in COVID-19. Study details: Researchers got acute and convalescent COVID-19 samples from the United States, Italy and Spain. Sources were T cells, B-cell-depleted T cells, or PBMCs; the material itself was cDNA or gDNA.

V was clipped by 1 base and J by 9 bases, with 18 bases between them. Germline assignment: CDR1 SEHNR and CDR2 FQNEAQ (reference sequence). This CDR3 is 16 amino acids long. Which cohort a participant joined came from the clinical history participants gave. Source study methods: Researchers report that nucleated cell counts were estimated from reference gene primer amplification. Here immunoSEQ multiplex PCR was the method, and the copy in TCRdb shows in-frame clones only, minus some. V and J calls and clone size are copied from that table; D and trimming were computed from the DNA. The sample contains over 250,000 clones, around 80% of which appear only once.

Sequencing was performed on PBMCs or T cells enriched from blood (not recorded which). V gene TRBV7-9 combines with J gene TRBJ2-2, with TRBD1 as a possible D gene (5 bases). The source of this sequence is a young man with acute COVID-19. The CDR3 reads CASSLEAGKFTWELFF. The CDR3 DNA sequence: TGTGCCAGCAGCTTAGAGGCAGGGAAGTTTACGTGGGAGCTGTTTTTT.